This entry lists 9 T cell receptor beta chains sequenced from one sample in a study of vaccination and CD4 T cells after COVID-19. With the Oncomine TCR Beta short-read assay, DNA from cultured CD4+ T cells was sequenced. TCRdb recomputed calls from the PCR reads with MiXCR, one row per CDR3 protein. The data show fewer than 30,000 distinct CDR3 sequences, around 40% seen once. The time point: late sampling 161 to 241 days after vaccination in three convalescent patients. Regarding treatment: approximately 10-day PBMC culture with coronavirus spike peptide pools or control peptides (ViraFEST assay). No antigen has been identified for these receptors. The source was CD4+ T cells from blood, cultured in vitro, collected about 7 months after SARS-CoV-2 vaccination. These receptors were obtained from a human donor who had recovered from COVID-19.

The rearrangement uses TRBV12-3 or TRBV12-4 and TRBJ2-1; D gene unclear. Trimming took off 9 bases at V and 6 bases at J, with 15 bases between the two ends. The length of the CDR3 is 13 residues. The DNA of the CDR3 is TGTGCCAGTCTAACCCCTTTGGCCAATGAGCAGTTCTTC. Its protein product is CASLTPLANEQFF.

The CDR3 sequence: CASSLNRGLYGELFF. CDR3 coding DNA: TGTGCCAGCAGCTTAAACAGGGGGCTATACGGGGAGCTGTTTTTT. J is TRBJ2-2 and V is TRBV7-9; TRBD1 matches at 9 bases. The V gene's germline CDR1 is SEHNR and CDR2 FQNEAQ (reference sequence). The CDR3 is 15 residues long. V lost 2 bases to trimming and J lost 7 bases; unmatched junction nucleotides: 5.

This sequence joins TRBV6-1 and TRBJ2-7; D gene ambiguous. V was shortened by 4 bases and J by 2 bases, with 9 bases between the two germline ends. This CDR3 has 13 amino acids. Germline CDR1 reads MNHNS; CDR2 reads SASEGT. CDR3 nucleotide sequence: TGTGCCAGCAGTGGACGTTTGACCTACGAGCAGTACTTC. Residues: CASSGRLTYEQYF.

This clonotype has only a few counts. V and J are TRBV6-2 or TRBV6-3 and TRBJ2-7; no firm D call. CDR1 and CDR2 (germline): MNHEY, SVGEGT. The V end was cut by 6 bases, the J end by 0 bases, with 6 bases between. The CDR3 extends over 12 amino acids. CDR3 nucleotides: TGTGCCAGCAGCTCCGACTCCTACGAGCAGTACTTC. Translation gives CASSSDSYEQYF.

The chain recombines TRBV28 with TRBJ1-1; 7 bases are a match to TRBD1. Trimming took 11 bases from V and 1 from J; bases not matched to a gene: 1. The germline V gene encodes CDR1 MDHEN and CDR2 SYDVKM. This CDR3 comprises 11 residues. Here the CDR3 reads CASGGNTEAFF. The CDR3 nucleotides read TGTGCCTCAGGGGGGAACACTGAAGCTTTCTTT.

CDR3: CASSLLAGVDEQYF. CDR3 DNA: TGTGCCAGTAGTCTACTAGCGGGAGTAGATGAGCAGTACTTC. The J gene is TRBJ2-7, the V gene TRBV19, with TRBD2 matching over 11 bases. The V and J ends lost 5 bases and 7 bases, in that order; junction bases with no gene match: 7. The CDR3 runs 14 residues. Germline lookup yields CDR1 LNHDA and CDR2 SQIVND (reference sequence).

The table lists this clonotype with a few counts. The chain couples TRBV19 to TRBJ2-1; 11 nucleotides line up with TRBD2. CDR1 is LNHDA and CDR2 is SQIVND in the germline V gene (reference sequence). V dropped 2 bases and J dropped 8; count of bases not matched to a gene: 5. This CDR3 region has 15 residues. The CDR3, as DNA: TGTGCCAGTAGTATAACTAGCGGGAGCATCGATGAGCAGTTCTTC. This codes for CASSITSGSIDEQFF.

This sequence joins TRBV25-1 and TRBJ1-5, with D maybe TRBD1 (5 bases). This CDR3 spans 17 amino acids. V gave up 4 bases and J gave up 4 bases, with 20 bases separating them. The germline gives CDR1 MGHDK, CDR2 SYGVNS. CDR3 loop: CASSGLGQQDPNQPQHF. In DNA, the CDR3 is TGTGCCAGCAGTGGCCTGGGGCAACAGGATCCGAATCAGCCCCAGCATTTT.

The chain has TRBV20-1 and TRBJ1-1; 8 nucleotides match TRBD1. The CDR3 consists of 14 residues. With V trimmed by 3 bases and J by 7 bases, 10 bases remained unmatched. Germline V CDR1 and CDR2: DFQATT, SNEGSKA (reference sequence). Written as DNA, the CDR3 is TGCAGTGCTAGTAATCCGGACAGGGACGGTGAAGCTTTCTTT. Translated: CSASNPDRDGEAFF.